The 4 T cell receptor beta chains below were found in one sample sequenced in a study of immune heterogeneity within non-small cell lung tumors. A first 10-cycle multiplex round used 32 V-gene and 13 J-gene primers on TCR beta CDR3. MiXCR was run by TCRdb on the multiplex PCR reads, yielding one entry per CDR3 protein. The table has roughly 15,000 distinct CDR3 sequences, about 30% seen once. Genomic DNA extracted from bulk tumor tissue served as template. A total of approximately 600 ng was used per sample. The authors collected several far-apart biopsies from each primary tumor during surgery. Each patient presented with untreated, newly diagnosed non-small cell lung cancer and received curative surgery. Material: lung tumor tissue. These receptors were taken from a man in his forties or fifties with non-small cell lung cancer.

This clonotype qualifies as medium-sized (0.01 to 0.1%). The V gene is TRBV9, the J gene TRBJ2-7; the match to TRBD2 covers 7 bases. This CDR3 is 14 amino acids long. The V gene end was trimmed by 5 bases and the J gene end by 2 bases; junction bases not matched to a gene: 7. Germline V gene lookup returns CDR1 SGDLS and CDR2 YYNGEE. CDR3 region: CASSDGRTPYEQYF. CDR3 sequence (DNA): TGTGCCAGCAGTGACGGGAGGACACCCTACGAGCAGTACTTC.

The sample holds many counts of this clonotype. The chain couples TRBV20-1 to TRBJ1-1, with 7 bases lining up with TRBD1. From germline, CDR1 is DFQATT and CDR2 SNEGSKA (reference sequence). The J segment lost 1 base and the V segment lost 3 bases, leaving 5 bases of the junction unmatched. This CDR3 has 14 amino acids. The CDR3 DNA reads TGCAGTGCTAGGGACAGGTCGGGGAACACTGAAGCTTTCTTT. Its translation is CSARDRSGNTEAFF.

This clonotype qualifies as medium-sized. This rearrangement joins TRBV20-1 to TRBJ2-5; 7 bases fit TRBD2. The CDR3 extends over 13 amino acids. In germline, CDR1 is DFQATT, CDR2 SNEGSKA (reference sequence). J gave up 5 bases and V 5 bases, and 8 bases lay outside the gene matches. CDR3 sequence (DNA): TGCAGTGCTCCTATGGGGGGGTTCGAGACCCAGTACTTC. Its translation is CSAPMGGFETQYF.

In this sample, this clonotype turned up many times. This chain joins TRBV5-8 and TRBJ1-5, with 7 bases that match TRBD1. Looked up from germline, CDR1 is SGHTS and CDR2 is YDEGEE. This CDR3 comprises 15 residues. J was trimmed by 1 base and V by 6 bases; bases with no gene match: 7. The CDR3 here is CASTRTGVSNQPQHF. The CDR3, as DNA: TGTGCCAGCACCCGGACAGGAGTGAGCAATCAGCCCCAGCATTTT. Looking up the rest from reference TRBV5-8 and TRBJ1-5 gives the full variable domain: EAGVTQSPTHLIKTRGQQATLRCSPISGHTSVYWYQQALGLGLQFLLWYDEGEERNRGNFPPRFSGRQFPNYSSELNVNALELEDSALYLCASTRTGVSNQPQHFGDGTRLSIL.